One sample yielded the 9 T cell receptor beta chains listed below, sequenced in a study of blood T cell repertoires in COVID-19. Method: immunoSEQ multiplex PCR; TCRdb's copy keeps in-frame clones and lacks some. The table lists 300,000 to 350,000 clones, roughly 89% of them singletons. Specimen: PBMCs or T cells enriched from blood (not recorded which). The origin of the receptors is a woman between 18 and 29 years old who had recovered from COVID-19.

The chain carries TRBV24-1 and TRBJ2-2; a possible D gene is TRBD1 (6 bases). This CDR3 has 16 residues. Germline-derived CDR1 and CDR2 are KGHDR and SFDVKD. Deletions cut 1 base from V and 5 bases from J, with 13 bases between. The CDR3 protein is CATSDFQGRVTGELFF. Written as DNA, the CDR3 is TGTGCCACCAGTGATTTTCAGGGGCGTGTGACCGGGGAGCTGTTTTTT.

The chain joins TRBV7-2 to TRBJ2-1, with TRBD1 as a possible D gene (5 bases). The CDR3 totals 16 residues. The germline V gene encodes CDR1 SGHTA and CDR2 FQGNSA. V dropped 1 base and J dropped 9 bases, with 19 bases sitting between them. The CDR3 protein is CASSLGWQGSLSEQFF. The CDR3 nucleotides are TGTGCCAGCAGCTTAGGGTGGCAGGGATCCCTTAGTGAGCAGTTCTTC.

This chain connects TRBV9 to TRBJ2-1; the match to TRBD1 covers 7 bases. V shed 3 bases and J 4 bases; nucleotides not matched to a gene: 10. Per the germline V gene, CDR1 is SGDLS and CDR2 is YYNGEE. This CDR3 is 16 amino acids long. Written as DNA, the CDR3 is TGTGCCAGCAGCGGAGCACCGGGACAGTCATACAATGAGCAGTTCTTC. It yields the protein CASSGAPGQSYNEQFF.

The chain employs TRBV6-5 and TRBJ1-4; D is uncertain. The CDR3 has 12 amino acids. Trimming left V 2 bases short and J 7 bases short, with 5 bases between. Germline assignment: CDR1 MNHEY and CDR2 SVGAGI. CDR3 bases: TGTGCCAGCAGTTACGGGCGTGAAAAACTGTTTTTT. It yields the protein CASSYGREKLFF.

This chain joins TRBV11-1 and TRBJ2-1; 11 bases are shared with TRBD2. The CDR3 contains 16 residues. J gave up 9 bases and V 3 bases, and 10 bases lay outside the gene matches. From germline, CDR1 is SGHAT and CDR2 FQDESV (reference sequence). This CDR3 is CASSFGVSSGGLEQFF. The CDR3 nucleotides read TGTGCCAGCAGCTTCGGCGTCTCTAGCGGGGGGCTTGAGCAGTTCTTC.

The V and J genes are TRBV7-9 and TRBJ2-1; 8 positions agree with TRBD2. Germline V lookup: CDR1 SEHNR, CDR2 FQNEAQ (reference sequence). The length of the CDR3 is 14 residues. Trimming removed 3 bases from V and 7 bases from J; junction bases left unmatched: 5. The CDR3 here is CASSFGRAENEQFF. The CDR3 nucleotides read TGTGCCAGCAGCTTCGGGAGGGCCGAGAATGAGCAGTTCTTC.

This chain connects TRBV28 to TRBJ1-5; 7 nucleotides agree with TRBD1. This CDR3 spans 15 amino acids. Germline values: CDR1 MDHEN, CDR2 SYDVKM. V trimming: 6 bases; J trimming: 5 bases; junction bases outside the gene matches: 10. The CDR3 here is CASRLQGSRDQPQHF. CDR3 bases: TGTGCCAGCAGGTTACAGGGGTCGAGGGATCAGCCCCAGCATTTT.

The genes are TRBV21-1 and TRBJ2-2; TRBD2 is the table's D call and was not checked against the DNA. TRBV21-1 is classified as a pseudogene. The CDR3 is 15 residues long. The CDR3 region is CASSTAGGHTGELFF. The CDR3 coding sequence is TGTGCCAGCAGCACCGCGGGAGGACACACCGGGGAGCTGTTTTTT.

V and J are TRBV4-2 and TRBJ1-1, with 7 positions matching TRBD1. Unmatched junction bases numbered 12, after V lost 1 base and J lost 10 bases. This CDR3 contains 15 residues. Germline CDR1 reads LGHNA; CDR2 reads YNFKEQ. CDR3 bases: TGTGCCAGCAGCCAAGGGGGGGACAGAACGGCGGGAGCTTTCTTT. Residues: CASSQGGDRTAGAFF.